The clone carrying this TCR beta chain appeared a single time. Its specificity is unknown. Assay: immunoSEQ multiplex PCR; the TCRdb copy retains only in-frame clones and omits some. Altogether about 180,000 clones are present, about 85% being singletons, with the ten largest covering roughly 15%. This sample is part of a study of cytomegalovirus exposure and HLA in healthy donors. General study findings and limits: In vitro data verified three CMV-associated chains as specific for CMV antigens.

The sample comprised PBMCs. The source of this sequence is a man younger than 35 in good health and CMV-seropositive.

As DNA, the CDR3 is TGTGCCAGCAGTTTAACAGGACAGGGCGATCAGCCCCAGCATTTT. Encoded protein: CASSLTGQGDQPQHF. The J gene is TRBJ1-5, the V gene TRBV28, with 8 bases fitting TRBD1. With V trimmed by 2 bases and J by 5 bases, 5 bases remained unmatched. CDR3 length: 15 residues. The V gene's germline CDR1 is MDHEN and CDR2 SYDVKM.